These 21 T cell receptor beta chains share one sample of origin, sequenced in a study of beta chain features in type 1 diabetes. The entirety of the isolated RNA underwent reverse transcription, so expressed TCRB transcripts were sequenced. Profiling relied on immunoSEQ multiplex PCR, and the TCRdb table lists in-frame clones only, not all of them. Of hundreds of thousands of clones in the sample, about 12% were seen once. The sequencing sample was made of naive CD4+ T cells from blood. These TCRs come from a man younger than 30 in good health.

This clone occurred a few times. The chain couples TRBV7-2 to TRBJ1-2; 7 bases match TRBD1. Germline V CDR1 and CDR2: SGHTA, FQGNSA. CDR3 length: 15 amino acids. Germline trimming cut 0 bases from V and 7 bases from J; bases unmatched to any gene: 8. The CDR3 here is CASSLAGRQGGGYTF. The CDR3, as DNA: TGTGCCAGCAGCTTAGCTGGGCGACAGGGTGGTGGCTACACCTTC.

This clone was picked up a small number of times. The rearrangement links TRBV28 to TRBJ1-1; the match to TRBD1 covers 7 bases. The junction had 8 bases not matched to a gene; V was cut back by 6 bases and J by 1 base. This CDR3 has 15 amino acids. The V gene's germline CDR1 is MDHEN and CDR2 SYDVKM. DNA for the CDR3: TGTGCCAGCAGGAGTAGGGGGCAAGGGAACACTGAAGCTTTCTTT. Protein: CASRSRGQGNTEAFF.

The V and J genes are TRBV5-1 and TRBJ2-1; D might be TRBD1 (8 bases). CDR3 length equals 16 residues. Germline V gene sequence: CDR1 SGHRS, CDR2 YFSETQ. The V end was cut by 1 base, the J end by 7 bases, with 18 bases between. CDR3 loop: CASSLLQGEGENEQFF. The CDR3 DNA reads TGCGCCAGCAGCTTGCTACAGGGGGAGGGAGAGAATGAGCAGTTCTTC.

This clone turned up a few times. The chain has TRBV11-3 and TRBJ2-3; TRBD2 aligns across 8 bases. V trimming: 4 bases; J trimming: 2 bases; junction bases outside the gene matches: 11. The CDR3 contains 17 residues. Germline-derived CDR1 and CDR2 are SGHNT and YENEEA. CDR3 region: CASSSSPGGPATDTQYF. The CDR3 region has the DNA TGTGCCAGCAGCTCTTCCCCGGGGGGGCCAGCCACAGATACGCAGTATTTT.

This clone appeared a few times. In DNA form, the CDR3 reads TGTGCCAGCAGCCTGATCTCGGGACTAGTCACCGGGGAGCTGTTTTTT. Its translation: CASSLISGLVTGELFF. The chain has TRBV7-2 and TRBJ2-2, with TRBD2 matching over 8 bases. The germline V gene has CDR1 SGHTA and CDR2 FQGNSA. CDR3 length: 16 amino acids. Unmatched junction bases numbered 9, after V lost 5 bases and J lost 4 bases.

The gene calls are TRBV29-1 and TRBJ2-7; TRBD1 aligns across 9 bases. The CDR3 covers 12 residues. The V segment lost 6 bases and the J segment 6 bases; nucleotides outside the gene matches: 6. CDR1 is SQVTM, CDR2 ANQGSEA, per germline. CDR3 in amino acids: CSVTRTGVEQYF. The CDR3 region has the DNA TGCAGCGTCACCCGGACAGGGGTCGAGCAGTACTTC.

The chain carries TRBV6-5 and TRBJ1-5; no reliable D call. V was trimmed by 8 bases and J by 2 bases, leaving 10 bases between them. Germline-derived CDR1 and CDR2 are MNHEY and SVGAGI. CDR3 size: 13 residues. The CDR3 reads CASCRGGNQPQHF. The CDR3, as DNA: TGTGCCAGCTGTAGAGGTGGCAATCAGCCCCAGCATTTT.

The chain joins TRBV28 to TRBJ2-5; D is perhaps TRBD2 (5 bases). The V gene's germline CDR1 is MDHEN and CDR2 SYDVKM. The CDR3 spans 14 residues. Trimming took off 7 bases at V and 2 bases at J, with 14 bases between the two ends. CDR3: CASNLRGYQETQYF. The CDR3 region has the DNA TGTGCCAGCAACTTACGAGGGTATCAAGAGACCCAGTACTTC.

This clone was seen only a few times. The CDR3 spells CASSFGDGSPYEQYF. The CDR3 region has the DNA TGTGCCAGCAGTTTTGGAGACGGGAGCCCCTACGAGCAGTACTTC. The chain combines TRBV28 with TRBJ2-7, with D maybe TRBD2 (6 bases). The CDR3 is made up of 15 amino acids. Looked up from germline, CDR1 is MDHEN and CDR2 is SYDVKM. V was shortened by 3 bases and J by 2 bases, with 14 bases between the two germline ends.

There are a few counts of this clone. The chain couples TRBV7-9 to TRBJ2-7, with TRBD2 matching 8 bases. Germline CDR1 reads SEHNR; CDR2 reads FQNEAQ (reference sequence). The CDR3 runs 13 residues. Unmatched junction bases numbered 4, after V lost 8 bases and J lost 1 base. CDR3 amino acids: CASLAGPSYEQYF. Here the CDR3 DNA reads TGTGCCAGCCTAGCGGGCCCTTCCTACGAGCAGTACTTC.

This clone was counted only a few times. V is TRBV14 and J is TRBJ2-2, with D tentatively TRBD2 (5 bases). From germline, CDR1 is SGHDN and CDR2 FVKESK. The CDR3 is made up of 13 amino acids. With 4 bases removed from V and 6 bases from J, the gap between germline ends came to 9 bases. The CDR3 DNA follows: TGTGCCAGCAGCCTCCGCGGGTCCGGGGAGCTGTTTTTT. Encoded protein: CASSLRGSGELFF.

Notes on this clone: One end of the junction varies from germline; a read error may be responsible. The genes are TRBV7-9 and TRBJ2-1; D may be TRBD1 (6 bases). The germline CDR1 and CDR2 sequences are SEHNR and FQNEAQ (reference sequence). CDR3 length equals 17 residues. The CDR3 protein is CASRLAPITGTHNEQFF. The CDR3 DNA follows: TGTGCCAGCAGGTTAGCCCCCATTACAGGGACCCACAATGAGCAGTTCTTC. Full variable domain (remainder filled in from reference TRBV7-9 and TRBJ2-1): DTGVSQNPRHKITKRGQNVTFRCDPISEHNRLYWYRQTLGQGPEFLTYFQNEAQLEKSRLLSDRFSAERPKGSFSTLEIQRTEQGDSAMYLCASRLAPITGTHNEQFFGPGTRLTVL.

V gene TRBV18 combines with J gene TRBJ1-1, with D perhaps matching TRBD1 (6 bases). V lost 4 bases, J lost 1 base, and 7 bases lay in between. This CDR3 spans 13 amino acids. Per the germline V gene, CDR1 is KGHSH and CDR2 is LQKENI. CDR3 sequence reads: CASSQQGNTEAFF. CDR3 in DNA: TGTGCCAGCTCACAACAGGGGAACACTGAAGCTTTCTTT.

This clone was recorded a few times. The V call is TRBV18, the J call TRBJ2-7; 15 nucleotides match TRBD2. The germline V gene has CDR1 KGHSH and CDR2 LQKENI. The CDR3 has 15 amino acids. V lost 3 bases and J lost 3; bases outside the gene matches: 0. CDR3 in amino acids: CASSPGLAGGYEQYF. For the CDR3, the DNA is TGTGCCAGCTCACCGGGACTAGCGGGGGGCTACGAGCAGTACTTC.

This clone was counted between two and nine times. The chain is built from TRBV9 and TRBJ2-3; D perhaps matches TRBD1 (5 bases). The CDR3 has 16 residues. V lost 0 bases to trimming and J lost 4 bases, with 15 bases between them. CDR1 SGDLS and CDR2 YYNGEE come from the germline V gene. The CDR3 DNA reads TGTGCCAGCAGCGTAGGTGGGGCCCTCGCCCCAGATACGCAGTATTTT. Protein product: CASSVGGALAPDTQYF.

This clone was seen a few times. The J gene is TRBJ1-1, the V gene TRBV13; tentative D call: TRBD1 (5 bases). Trimming cost V 9 bases and J 0 bases, with 8 bases left between them. The length of the CDR3 is 12 residues. Per the germline V gene, CDR1 is PRHDT and CDR2 is FYEKMQ (reference sequence). The DNA for the CDR3 is TGTGCCAGTCAGGGCCTGAACACTGAAGCTTTCTTT. Its protein product is CASQGLNTEAFF.

V and J are TRBV7-2 and TRBJ1-1; unclear D gene. Trimming stripped 0 bases from V and 3 bases from J, with 8 bases between. The CDR3 has 14 amino acids. CDR1 SGHTA and CDR2 FQGNSA come from the germline V gene. CDR3 region: CASSLALEYTEAFF. CDR3 coding DNA: TGTGCCAGCAGCTTAGCGCTAGAGTACACTGAAGCTTTCTTT.

The rearrangement uses TRBV9 and TRBJ2-1; D perhaps matches TRBD1 (5 bases). The CDR3 covers 14 residues. Germline V lookup: CDR1 SGDLS, CDR2 YYNGEE. V was pared by 0 bases and J by 8 bases, with 12 bases between. The CDR3 bases are TGTGCCAGCAGCGTAGTTACGGACACTTATGAGCAGTTCTTC. Its protein product is CASSVVTDTYEQFF.

The chain recombines TRBV5-1 with TRBJ2-6; 11 nucleotides match TRBD1. From germline, CDR1 is SGHRS and CDR2 YFSETQ. V shed 2 bases and J 0 bases; nucleotides not matched to a gene: 4. The CDR3 totals 18 residues. CDR3 in DNA: TGCGCCAGCAGCTTCTCCGGGACAGGGGGCTCTGGGGCCAACGTCCTGACTTTC. It encodes CASSFSGTGGSGANVLTF.

This clone was seen a few times. The J gene is TRBJ2-7, the V gene TRBV7-2, with no clear D. Germline values: CDR1 SGHTA, CDR2 FQGNSA. The CDR3 is made up of 14 amino acids. The ends were cut back, 2 bases at V and 3 bases at J, with 11 bases in the middle. This chain's CDR3 is CASSLFGPGYEQYF. The CDR3 DNA follows: TGTGCCAGCAGCTTATTCGGTCCGGGCTACGAGCAGTACTTC.

Only a few counts were recorded for this clone. V usage is TRBV9 and J usage is TRBJ2-2; D call uncertain. The CDR3 loop spans 15 amino acids. The V gene lost 0 bases and the J gene lost 7 bases, with 13 bases spanning the gap. The germline CDR1 and CDR2 sequences are SGDLS and YYNGEE. The CDR3 DNA follows: TGTGCCAGCAGCGTAGCTACGGGTTCGTACGGGGAGCTGTTTTTT. It translates to CASSVATGSYGELFF.